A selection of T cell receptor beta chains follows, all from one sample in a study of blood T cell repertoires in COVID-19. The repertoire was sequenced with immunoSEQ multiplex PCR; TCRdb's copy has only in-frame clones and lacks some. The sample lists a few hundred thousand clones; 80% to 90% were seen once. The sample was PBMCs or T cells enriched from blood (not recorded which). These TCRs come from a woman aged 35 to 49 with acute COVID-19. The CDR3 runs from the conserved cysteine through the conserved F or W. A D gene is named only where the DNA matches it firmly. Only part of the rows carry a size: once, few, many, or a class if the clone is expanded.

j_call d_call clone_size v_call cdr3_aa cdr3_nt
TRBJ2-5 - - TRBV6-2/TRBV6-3 CASSTTTRETQYF TGTGCCAGCAGTACGACTACACGGGAGACCCAGTACTTC
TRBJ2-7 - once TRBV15 CATSSNLGGEEYF TGTGCCACCAGCAGTAACTTGGGGGGTGAGGAGTACTTC
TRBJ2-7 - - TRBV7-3 CASSLEGNHYEQYF TGTGCCAGCAGCCTTGAGGGTAATCACTACGAGCAGTACTTC
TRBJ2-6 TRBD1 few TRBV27 CASSHRTGGMFSGANVLTF TGTGCCAGCAGTCATCGGACAGGGGGCATGTTCTCTGGGGCCAACGTCCTGACTTTC
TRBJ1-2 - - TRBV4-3 CASSQGLGASYTF TGCGCCAGCAGCCAAGGGCTGGGGGCAAGCTACACCTTC
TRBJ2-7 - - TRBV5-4 CASSLEARYPLEQYF TGTGCCAGCAGCTTGGAAGCCAGGTACCCCCTTGAGCAGTACTTC
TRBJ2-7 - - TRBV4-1 CASSQGDFVSGEQYF TGCGCCAGCAGCCAAGGGGACTTCGTGTCGGGCGAGCAGTACTTC
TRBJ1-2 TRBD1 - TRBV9 CASSVGPGQGNYGYTF TGTGCCAGCAGCGTAGGTCCGGGACAGGGAAACTATGGCTACACCTTC
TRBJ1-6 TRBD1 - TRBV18 CASSPGTGSPLHF TGTGCCAGCTCACCTGGGACAGGTTCACCCCTCCACTTT
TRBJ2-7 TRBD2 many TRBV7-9 CASSLSGRVYEQYF TGTGCCAGCAGCTTAAGCGGGAGGGTTTACGAGCAGTACTTC
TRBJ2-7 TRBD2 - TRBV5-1 CASSLERGGPYEQYF TGCGCCAGCAGCTTGGAGCGGGGGGGCCCCTACGAGCAGTACTTC
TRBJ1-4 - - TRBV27 CASSRRDQEKLFF TGTGCCAGCAGTAGGAGGGACCAAGAAAAACTGTTTTTT
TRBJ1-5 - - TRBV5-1 CASSLESAGNQPQHF TGCGCCAGCAGCTTGGAATCGGCAGGGAATCAGCCCCAGCATTTT
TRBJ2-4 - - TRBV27 CASSPYAIRQDQSNIQYF TGTGCCAGCAGTCCATACGCCATTAGACAGGATCAGTCGAACATTCAGTACTTC
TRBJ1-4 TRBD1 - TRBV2 CASNDRAEKLFF TGTGCCAGCAACGACAGGGCTGAAAAACTGTTTTTT
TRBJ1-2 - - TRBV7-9 CASSQEIGACAF TGTGCCAGCAGTCAAGAAATAGGAGCGTGTGCCTTC
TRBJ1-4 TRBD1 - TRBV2 CASRERTGYGGEKLFF TGTGCCAGCAGGGAAAGGACAGGGTATGGCGGTGAAAAACTGTTTTTT
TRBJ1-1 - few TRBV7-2 CASSWGQGTETFF -
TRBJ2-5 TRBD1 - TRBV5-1 CASSARQGETQYF TGCGCCAGCAGCGCCCGACAGGGAGAGACCCAGTACTTC
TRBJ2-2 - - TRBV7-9 CASSLGIITRGELFF TGTGCCAGCAGCTTAGGGATTATCACCAGGGGGGAGCTGTTTTTT
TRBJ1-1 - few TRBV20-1 CSASIAGESTEAFF TGCAGTGCTAGTATAGCTGGGGAGTCCACTGAAGCTTTCTTT
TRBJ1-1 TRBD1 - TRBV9 CASSPRQGANTEAFF TGTGCCAGCAGCCCGAGACAGGGGGCCAACACTGAAGCTTTCTTT
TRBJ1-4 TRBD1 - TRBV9 CASSDGTGGLNEKLFF TGTGCCAGCAGCGACGGGACAGGGGGACTAAATGAAAAACTGTTTTTT